This TCR beta chain is drawn from a study of CD8 T cells in ankylosing spondylitis. Study-wide findings and caveats: Disease-associated clones were CD8+ and fairly uncommon in peripheral blood. A TCR beta motif of about eight highly homologous variants seemed to mark ankylosing spondylitis blood. Reports say disease-linked clones showed up significantly more in matched ankylosing spondylitis synovial fluid. Past research had described some motif variants in reactive arthritis synovial fluid and blood.

5'-RACE, quantitative and with molecular barcodes, yielded the TCR beta libraries. In TCRdb, the 5' RACE reads were re-called with MiXCR into one record per CDR3 protein. The repertoire holds fewer than 450,000 distinct CDR3 sequences, with 15% to 20% as singletons. In the case of this clonotype: Its antigen remains unknown.

Germline V gives CDR1 MNHEY, CDR2 SVGEGT. The CDR3 covers 12 residues. Deletions cut 5 bases from V and 7 bases from J, with 11 bases between. The origin of this receptor is a male donor with ankylosing spondylitis. The chain carries TRBV6-2 or TRBV6-3 and TRBJ1-1, with D uncertain. Sequencing was performed on blood, either unsorted or a sorted T cell fraction (not recorded which). CDR3 protein: CASSTGQIEAFF. Here the CDR3 DNA reads TGTGCCAGCAGTACCGGGCAGATTGAAGCTTTCTTT.